This TCR beta chain was sequenced during a study of blood T cells in healthy people across ages. Study-wide results and limits: Across the age range, TCR beta diversity per million T cells fell in a roughly linear way. Unsorted PBMCs ruled out conclusive naive versus antigen-experienced comparison.

Total RNA, at least 6 micrograms per sample, was extracted from PBMCs. Points on this clonotype: Its specificity is unknown.

The authors ran a second PCR of about 7 to 11 cycles using a sample-barcoded 5' primer and a J-beta primer mix. TCRdb re-analysed the 5' RACE reads in MiXCR, keeping a single row per CDR3 protein. This sample has fewer than 800,000 distinct CDR3 sequences, with around 45% found just once. V was trimmed by 7 bases and J by 3 bases, leaving 25 bases between them. CDR1 is MDHEN, CDR2 SYDVKM, per germline. The CDR3 consists of 18 residues. The V call is TRBV28, the J call TRBJ2-1, with a tentative D call TRBD2 (5 bases). The sequence was obtained from a woman in her fifties or sixties in good health. Sequencing input: blood. Here the CDR3 DNA reads TGTGCCAGCACTAAATTCGGGGTAGCCCAACCCTTCTACAATGAGCAGTTCTTC. It is translated as CASTKFGVAQPFYNEQFF. Full variable domain (outside the CDR3, taken from reference TRBV28 and TRBJ2-1): DVKVTQSSRYLVKRTGEKVFLECVQDMDHENMFWYRQDPGLGLRLIYFSYDVKMKEKGDIPEGYSVSREKKERFSLILESASTNQTSMYLCASTKFGVAQPFYNEQFFGPGTRLTVL.